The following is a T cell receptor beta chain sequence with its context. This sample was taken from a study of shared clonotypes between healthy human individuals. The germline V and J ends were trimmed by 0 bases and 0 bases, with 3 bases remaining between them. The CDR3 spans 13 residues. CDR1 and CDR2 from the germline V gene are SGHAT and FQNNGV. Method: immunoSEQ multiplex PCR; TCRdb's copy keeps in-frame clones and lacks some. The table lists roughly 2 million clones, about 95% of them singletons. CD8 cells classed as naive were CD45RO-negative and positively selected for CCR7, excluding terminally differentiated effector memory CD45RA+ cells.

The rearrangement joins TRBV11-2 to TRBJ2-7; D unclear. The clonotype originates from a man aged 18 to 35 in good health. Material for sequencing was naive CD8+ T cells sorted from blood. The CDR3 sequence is CASSLENSYEQYF. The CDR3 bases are TGTGCCAGCAGCTTAGAAAACTCCTACGAGCAGTACTTC.